This entry features one T cell receptor (beta chain) sequence. The antigen is undetermined. The read ends 3 residues early relative to the CDR3; the germline J gene fills the gap. Here immunoSEQ multiplex PCR was the method, and the copy in TCRdb shows in-frame clones only, minus some. The ten top clones account for approximately 8.1%, within a sample of fewer than 40,000 clones. V lost 2 bases, J lost 3 bases, and 5 bases lay in between. CDR1 and CDR2 (germline): MNHEY, SVGEGT. The CDR3 is 12 amino acids. The data originate from a study of Tregs in tolerant kidney transplant recipients. Study-level points and caveats: Few patients were studied, so findings need validation in larger groups.

The TCR originated in a human donor who received a combined kidney and bone marrow transplant. The material sequenced was CD8+ T cells from blood, taken before the transplant. V and J are TRBV6-2 or TRBV6-3 and TRBJ2-7, with D possibly TRBD1 on 5 matching bases. The CDR3 protein is CASSYDSYEQYF. The CDR3 DNA, read in part, is TGTGCCAGCAGTTACGACAGCTACGAG.